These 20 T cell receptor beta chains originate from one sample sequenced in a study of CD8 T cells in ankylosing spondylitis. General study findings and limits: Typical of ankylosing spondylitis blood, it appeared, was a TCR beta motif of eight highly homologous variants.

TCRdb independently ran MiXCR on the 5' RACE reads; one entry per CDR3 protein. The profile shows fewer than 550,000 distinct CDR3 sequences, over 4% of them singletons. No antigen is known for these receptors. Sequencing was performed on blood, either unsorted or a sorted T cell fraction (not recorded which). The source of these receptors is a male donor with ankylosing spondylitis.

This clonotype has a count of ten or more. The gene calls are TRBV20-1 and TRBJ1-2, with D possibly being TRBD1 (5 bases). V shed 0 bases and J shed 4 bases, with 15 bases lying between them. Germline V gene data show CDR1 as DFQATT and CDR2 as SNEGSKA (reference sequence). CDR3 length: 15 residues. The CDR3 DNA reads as TGCAGTGCTAGAGATTTCGGGGGGTCCCCCTATGGCTACACCTTC. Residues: CSARDFGGSPYGYTF.

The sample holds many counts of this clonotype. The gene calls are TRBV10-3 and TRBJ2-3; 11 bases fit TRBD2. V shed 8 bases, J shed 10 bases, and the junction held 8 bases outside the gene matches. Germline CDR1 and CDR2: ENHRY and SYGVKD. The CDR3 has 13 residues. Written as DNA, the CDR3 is TGTGCCATCTCCGGGACTAGCGGCCTTCCGCAGTATTTT. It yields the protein CAISGTSGLPQYF.

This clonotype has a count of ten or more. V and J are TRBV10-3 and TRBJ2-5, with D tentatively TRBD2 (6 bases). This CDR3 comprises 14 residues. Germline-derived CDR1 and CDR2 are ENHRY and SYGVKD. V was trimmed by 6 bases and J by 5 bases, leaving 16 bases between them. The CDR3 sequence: CAISGTPGEETQYF. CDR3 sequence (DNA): TGTGCCATCAGCGGGACTCCGGGGGAGGAGACCCAGTACTTC.

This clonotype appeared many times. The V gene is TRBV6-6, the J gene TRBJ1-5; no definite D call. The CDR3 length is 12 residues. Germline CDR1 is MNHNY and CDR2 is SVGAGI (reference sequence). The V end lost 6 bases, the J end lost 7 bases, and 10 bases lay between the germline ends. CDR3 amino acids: CASSPGRQPQHF. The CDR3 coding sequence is TGTGCCAGCAGCCCCGGAAGACAGCCCCAGCATTTT.

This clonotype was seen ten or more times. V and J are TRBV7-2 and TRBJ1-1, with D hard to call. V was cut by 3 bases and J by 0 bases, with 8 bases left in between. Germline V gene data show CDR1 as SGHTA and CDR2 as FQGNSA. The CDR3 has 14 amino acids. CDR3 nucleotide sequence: TGTGCCAGCAGCTTCCCCCCCTTGAACACTGAAGCTTTCTTT. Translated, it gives CASSFPPLNTEAFF.

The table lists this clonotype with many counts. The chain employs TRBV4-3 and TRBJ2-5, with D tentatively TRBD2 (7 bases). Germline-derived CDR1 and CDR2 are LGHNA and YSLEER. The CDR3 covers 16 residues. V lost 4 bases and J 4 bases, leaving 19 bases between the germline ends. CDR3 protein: CASSLDRGRAPETQYF. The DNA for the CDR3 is TGCGCCAGCAGCCTTGATAGGGGGAGGGCCCCAGAGACCCAGTACTTC.

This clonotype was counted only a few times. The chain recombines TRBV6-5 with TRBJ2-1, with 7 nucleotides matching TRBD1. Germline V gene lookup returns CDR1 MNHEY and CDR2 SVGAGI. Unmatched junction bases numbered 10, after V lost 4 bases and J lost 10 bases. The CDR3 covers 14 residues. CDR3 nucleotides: TGTGCCAGCAGTTCTGTAATCCGGGACAGCGAGCAGTTCTTC. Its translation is CASSSVIRDSEQFF.

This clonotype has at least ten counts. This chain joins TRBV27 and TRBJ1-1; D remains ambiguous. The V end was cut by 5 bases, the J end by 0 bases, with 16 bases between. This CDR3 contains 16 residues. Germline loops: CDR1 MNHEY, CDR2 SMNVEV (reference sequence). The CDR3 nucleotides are TGTGCCAGCAGTAGATTGCCGCGCAGGCTGAACACTGAAGCTTTCTTT. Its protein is CASSRLPRRLNTEAFF.

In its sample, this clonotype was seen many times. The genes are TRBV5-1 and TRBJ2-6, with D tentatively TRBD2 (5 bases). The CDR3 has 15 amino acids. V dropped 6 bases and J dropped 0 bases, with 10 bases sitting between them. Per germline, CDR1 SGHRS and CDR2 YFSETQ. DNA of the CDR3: TGCGCCAGCAATTTCGGGAACTCTGGGGCCAACGTCCTGACTTTC. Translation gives CASNFGNSGANVLTF.

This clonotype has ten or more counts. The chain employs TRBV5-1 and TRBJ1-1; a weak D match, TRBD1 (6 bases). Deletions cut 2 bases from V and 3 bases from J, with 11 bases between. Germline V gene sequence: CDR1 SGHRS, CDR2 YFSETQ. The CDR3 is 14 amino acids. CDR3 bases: TGCGCCAGCAGCTTCGCCAGGGGTGACACTGAAGCTTTCTTT. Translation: CASSFARGDTEAFF.

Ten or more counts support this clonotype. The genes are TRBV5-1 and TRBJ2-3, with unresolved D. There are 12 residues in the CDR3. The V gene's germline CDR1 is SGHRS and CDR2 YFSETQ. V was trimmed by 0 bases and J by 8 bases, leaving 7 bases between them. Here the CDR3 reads CASSLETATQYF. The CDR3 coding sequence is TGCGCCAGCAGCTTGGAGACGGCTACGCAGTATTTT.

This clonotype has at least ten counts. CDR3 loop: CASSRDSSTDTQYF. For the CDR3, the DNA is TGTGCCAGCAGCCGCGACAGTAGCACAGATACGCAGTATTTT. The chain couples TRBV11-2 to TRBJ2-3, with D possibly matching TRBD1 (5 bases). Germline V lookup: CDR1 SGHAT, CDR2 FQNNGV. V was shortened by 5 bases and J by 0 bases, with 9 bases between the two germline ends. The length of the CDR3 is 14 residues. Full variable domain (missing parts from reference TRBV11-2 and TRBJ2-3): EAGVAQSPRYKIIEKRQSVAFWCNPISGHATLYWYQQILGQGPKLLIQFQNNGVVDDSQLPKDRFSAERLKGVDSTLKIQPAKLEDSAVYLCASSRDSSTDTQYFGPGTRLTVL.

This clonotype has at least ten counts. The CDR3 region has the DNA TGTGCCAGCAGTTTTAGTCTAGCCGGGGTAGATACGCAGTATTTT. Its protein is CASSFSLAGVDTQYF. The genes are TRBV27 and TRBJ2-3; TRBD2 might be the D (5 bases). The germline CDR1 and CDR2 sequences are MNHEY and SMNVEV (reference sequence). The CDR3 loop spans 15 amino acids. The germline V and J ends were trimmed by 3 bases and 5 bases, with 15 bases remaining between them.

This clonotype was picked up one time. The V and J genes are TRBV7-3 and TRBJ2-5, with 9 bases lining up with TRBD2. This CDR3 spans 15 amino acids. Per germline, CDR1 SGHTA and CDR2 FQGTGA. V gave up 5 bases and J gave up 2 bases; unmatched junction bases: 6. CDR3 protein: CASSPRTSAQETQYF. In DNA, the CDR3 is TGTGCCAGCAGCCCACGGACTAGCGCACAAGAGACCCAGTACTTC.

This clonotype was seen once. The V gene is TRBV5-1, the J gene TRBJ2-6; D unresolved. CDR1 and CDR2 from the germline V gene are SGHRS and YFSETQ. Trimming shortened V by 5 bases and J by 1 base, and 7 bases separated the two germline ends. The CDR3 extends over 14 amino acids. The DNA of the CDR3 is TGCGCCAGCAGGTTCGGGTCTGGGGCCAACGTCCTGACTTTC. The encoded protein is CASRFGSGANVLTF.

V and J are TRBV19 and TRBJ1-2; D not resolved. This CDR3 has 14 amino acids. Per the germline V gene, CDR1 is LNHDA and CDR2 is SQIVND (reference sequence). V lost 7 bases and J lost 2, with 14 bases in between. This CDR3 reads CASNMRRQNYGYTF. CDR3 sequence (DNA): TGTGCCAGTAATATGAGGAGACAAAACTATGGCTACACCTTC. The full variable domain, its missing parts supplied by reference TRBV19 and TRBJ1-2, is DGGITQSPKYLFRKEGQNVTLSCEQNLNHDAMYWYRQDPGQGLRLIYYSQIVNDFQKGDIAEGYSVSREKKESFPLTVTSAQKNPTAFYLCASNMRRQNYGYTFGSGTRLTVV.

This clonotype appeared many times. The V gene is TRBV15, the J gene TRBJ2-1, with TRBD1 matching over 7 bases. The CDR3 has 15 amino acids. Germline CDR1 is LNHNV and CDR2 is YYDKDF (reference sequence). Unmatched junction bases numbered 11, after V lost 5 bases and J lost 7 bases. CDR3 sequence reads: CATSGTGALINEQFF. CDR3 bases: TGTGCCACCAGCGGTACAGGGGCGCTGATAAATGAGCAGTTCTTC.

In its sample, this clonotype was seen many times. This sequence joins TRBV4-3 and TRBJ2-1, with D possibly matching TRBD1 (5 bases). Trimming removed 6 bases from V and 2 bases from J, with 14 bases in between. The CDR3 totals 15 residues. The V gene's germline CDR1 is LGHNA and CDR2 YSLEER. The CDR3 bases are TGCGCCAGCAGAACTACAGGAAGCCCCTACAATGAGCAGTTCTTC. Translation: CASRTTGSPYNEQFF.

The CDR3: CASSQEPVGNTGELFF. The CDR3 DNA is TGTGCCAGCAGCCAAGAGCCCGTCGGGAACACCGGGGAGCTGTTTTTT. The gene calls are TRBV4-2 and TRBJ2-2; D gene uncertain. The CDR3 loop spans 16 amino acids. The V and J ends lost 0 bases and 1 base respectively, with 9 bases between them. Germline V CDR1 and CDR2: LGHNA, YNFKEQ.

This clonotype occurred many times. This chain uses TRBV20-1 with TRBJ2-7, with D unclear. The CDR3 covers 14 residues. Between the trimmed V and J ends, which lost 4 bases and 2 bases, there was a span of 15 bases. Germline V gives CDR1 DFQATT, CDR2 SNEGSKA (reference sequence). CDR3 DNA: TGCAGTGCTACCCTCTCGAGCATCCCCTACGAGCAGTACTTC. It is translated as CSATLSSIPYEQYF.